The 8 T cell receptor beta chains listed next were all sequenced from one sample in a study of blood T cell repertoires in COVID-19. The method was immunoSEQ multiplex PCR; TCRdb's version includes in-frame clones alone and lacks a portion of them. The data show around 130,000 clones, about 80% seen once. The sequenced sample was peripheral blood. The origin of the receptors is a human donor in a cohort sampled during active COVID-19.

This sequence joins TRBV7-2 and TRBJ2-2, with D possibly TRBD2 on 6 matching bases. Germline CDR1 is SGHTA and CDR2 is FQGNSA. CDR3 length: 16 residues. Trimming removed 3 bases from V and 1 base from J, with 12 bases in between. CDR3 in amino acids: CASSLTSGWNTGELFF. The DNA for the CDR3 is TGTGCCAGCAGCTTGACGAGCGGGTGGAACACCGGGGAGCTGTTTTTT.

This sequence joins TRBV4-2 and TRBJ2-3; TRBD2 might be the D (6 bases). V gave up 0 bases and J gave up 8 bases, with 12 bases separating them. CDR1 and CDR2 from the germline V gene are LGHNA and YNFKEQ. The CDR3 has 14 amino acids. The CDR3 is CASSQEASARTQYF. Here the CDR3 DNA reads TGTGCCAGCAGCCAAGAGGCTAGCGCTCGTACGCAGTATTTT.

This clone was found once. The chain recombines TRBV28 with TRBJ1-5, with D hard to call. The CDR3 runs to 14 residues. CDR1 and CDR2 from the germline V gene are MDHEN and SYDVKM. The V end was cut by 4 bases, the J end by 1 base, with 8 bases between. In DNA form, the CDR3 reads TGTGCCAGCAGTTGGCGGGTAAGCAATCAGCCCCAGCATTTT. Its protein is CASSWRVSNQPQHF.

The V call is TRBV19, the J call TRBJ2-1, with D possibly TRBD1 on 6 matching bases. CDR3 size: 13 residues. The germline V and J ends were trimmed by 6 bases and 8 bases, with 14 bases remaining between them. The V gene's germline CDR1 is LNHDA and CDR2 SQIVND (reference sequence). CDR3 bases: TGTGCCAGTAGGTACAGGGAGAAGGATGAGCAGTTCTTC. This translates into CASRYREKDEQFF.

V gene TRBV28 combines with J gene TRBJ1-1; D not resolved. Deletions cut 2 bases from V and 1 base from J, with 11 bases between. Germline V lookup: CDR1 MDHEN, CDR2 SYDVKM. This CDR3 is built from 15 residues. For the CDR3, the DNA is TGTGCCAGCAGTTTACAAGAGGGTGAGAACACTGAAGCTTTCTTT. Translated: CASSLQEGENTEAFF.

This sequence joins TRBV18 and TRBJ2-1; 10 bases line up with TRBD2. Trimming cost V 3 bases and J 4 bases; bases outside gene matches: 6. CDR1 and CDR2 (germline): KGHSH, LQKENI. The CDR3 runs 16 residues. The CDR3 spells CASSPPRTSGYNEQFF. In nucleotides, the CDR3 is TGTGCCAGCTCACCTCCCCGGACTAGCGGTTACAATGAGCAGTTCTTC.

The chain recombines TRBV11-3 with TRBJ1-6; TRBD1 matches at 7 bases. The CDR3 is made up of 14 amino acids. After removal of 4 bases from V and 5 bases from J, the junction contained 2 bases not matched to a gene. Per the germline V gene, CDR1 is SGHNT and CDR2 is YENEEA. The DNA for the CDR3 is TGTGCCAGCAGCTCGGGACAGAATAATTCACCCCTCCACTTT. Encoded protein: CASSSGQNNSPLHF.

The chain uses TRBV28 and TRBJ1-2, with 8 bases aligning to TRBD1. After removal of 4 bases from V and 2 bases from J, the junction contained 6 bases not matched to a gene. Germline loops: CDR1 MDHEN, CDR2 SYDVKM. There are 15 residues in the CDR3. The CDR3 DNA is TGTGCCAGCAGTTGGACAGGGACCCCAAACTATGGCTACACCTTC. This codes for CASSWTGTPNYGYTF.